The 8 T cell receptor beta chains below come from one sample, sequenced in a study of T cell repertoires in cytomegalovirus infection. One entry per CDR3 protein results from TCRdb running MiXCR on the reads. This sample has around 71,000 distinct CDR3 sequences, with approximately 39% found just once. For these TCRs, the target antigens are not known. This sample comprised CD8+ T cells from cultured PBMCs, obtained from culture after CMV antigen stimulation. These receptors were collected from a human donor in good health (CMV status not recorded). Some clones in this sample may be carry-over from other donors' samples.

V is TRBV12-3 or TRBV12-4 and J is TRBJ2-7; D possibly corresponds to TRBD1 (7 bases). V lost 7 bases and J 6 bases, leaving 22 bases between the germline ends. The CDR3 sequence is 15 residues long. The CDR3 reads CASTRIQGRRVEQYF. Written as DNA, the CDR3 is TGTGCCAGCACCAGAATACAGGGGCGGAGGGTCGAGCAGTACTTC.

Only one count was recorded for this clonotype. This chain links TRBV19 with TRBJ1-2; the D gene is possibly TRBD1 (5 bases). Trimming stripped 9 bases from V and 4 bases from J, with 12 bases between. Germline CDR1 LNHDA, CDR2 SQIVND (reference sequence). This CDR3 has 12 residues. In DNA, the CDR3 is TGTGCCAGCAAAGGGACGGCCTATGGCTACACCTTC. Its translation is CASKGTAYGYTF.

This clonotype has more than one count but fewer than ten. The chain is built from TRBV27 and TRBJ1-1; TRBD1 matches 7 bases. V lost 0 bases to trimming and J lost 0 bases; unmatched junction nucleotides: 1. Per germline, CDR1 MNHEY and CDR2 SMNVEV (reference sequence). The CDR3 runs to 15 residues. Here the CDR3 reads CASSLSGQLNTEAFF. The CDR3 coding sequence is TGTGCCAGCAGTTTATCGGGACAGCTGAACACTGAAGCTTTCTTT.

This rearrangement joins TRBV28 to TRBJ2-7; D might be TRBD2 (6 bases). The CDR3 extends over 14 amino acids. Looked up from germline, CDR1 is MDHEN and CDR2 is SYDVKM. V dropped 2 bases and J dropped 3 bases, with 11 bases sitting between them. For the CDR3, the DNA is TGTGCCAGCAGTTTAGCCGGGGGTTTCTACGAGCAGTACTTC. Translated: CASSLAGGFYEQYF.

This clonotype was observed a handful of times. The chain employs TRBV24-1 and TRBJ2-3; 8 bases line up with TRBD1. The CDR3 spans 15 residues. J lost 1 base, V lost 7 bases, and 6 bases had no gene match. Germline CDR1 and CDR2: KGHDR and SFDVKD. CDR3 coding DNA: TGTGCCACCAGCGCAGGGGGCTGGGGCACAGATACGCAGTATTTT. It encodes CATSAGGWGTDTQYF.

The chain recombines TRBV5-1 with TRBJ2-1, with a weak D call TRBD2 (6 bases). This CDR3 spans 17 amino acids. The germline V and J ends were trimmed by 2 bases and 0 bases, with 15 bases remaining between them. Germline V gene data show CDR1 as SGHRS and CDR2 as YFSETQ. The CDR3, as DNA: TGCGCCAGCAGCTTTATTAGCGGTACGAGCTCCTACAATGAGCAGTTCTTC. It translates to CASSFISGTSSYNEQFF.

This clonotype came up a few times. V and J are TRBV7-8 and TRBJ2-7; 7 bases align to TRBD1. Germline CDR1 and CDR2: SGHVS and FQNEAQ. The CDR3 is 14 amino acids. Trimming at V came to 5 bases and at J to 5 bases, leaving 9 bases not matched to a gene. For the CDR3, the DNA is TGTGCCAGCAGCCAGTACAGGGGTAGCCACGAGCAGTACTTC. Translation gives CASSQYRGSHEQYF.

This clonotype was counted a few times. The CDR3 nucleotides are TGTGCCAGCAGCCAAGAACCGGGACGGATAAATTCACCCCTCCACTTT. As protein: CASSQEPGRINSPLHF. The chain links TRBV4-2 to TRBJ1-6; possible D gene TRBD1, 5 bases. Germline V gene data show CDR1 as LGHNA and CDR2 as YNFKEQ. The V gene lost 0 bases and the J gene lost 7 bases, with 13 bases spanning the gap. This CDR3 spans 16 amino acids.